This TCR beta chain was identified during a study of blood T cell repertoires in COVID-19. This CDR3 is 16 amino acids long. Unmatched junction bases numbered 5, after V lost 7 bases and J lost 4 bases. The germline V gene encodes CDR1 SGHVS and CDR2 FQNEAQ. Using immunoSEQ multiplex PCR, the repertoire was profiled, and TCRdb retains in-frame clones only, with some absent. This table holds fewer than 450,000 clones, 70% to 90% found once. Sequencing used peripheral blood. The chain joins TRBV7-8 to TRBJ2-2; 14 nucleotides match TRBD2. The source is a woman between 45 and 65 years old with COVID-19, enrolled during active disease. The CDR3 here is CASTQGLAGGTGELFF. The CDR3 DNA reads TGTGCCAGCACTCAAGGACTAGCGGGGGGCACCGGGGAGCTGTTTTTT.